This TCR beta chain was identified in a study of T cell repertoires in ileal Crohn's disease (dated by TCRdb to about 2019). About the full investigation: The median duration of disease was roughly 8.2 years, and at the time of surgery roughly 36% of patients were active smokers. Every patient underwent surgery because of a complication, which was stricturing disease in approximately 61% and penetrating disease in about 40%. About half of the patients received postoperative therapy: eleven to twelve received thiopurines and 15 to 20 received anti-TNF agents. Biopsies taken from the proximal margin of the surgical specimen made up the MI samples. Roughly 0.55 micrograms of biopsy DNA per sample were submitted for commercial TCRB immunosequencing. The TCR repertoire was analysed in around 50 patients with Crohn's disease drawn from a prospective multicentre cohort. The study was conducted in parallel with a multicentre cohort built to find predictors of early endoscopic recurrence after ileocolonic resection. A Rutgeerts score above i0 was used to define endoscopic postoperative recurrence. A total of roughly 170 mucosal samples from some 50 patients were sequenced, with samples obtained at several locations on the surgical specimen and at postoperative endoscopy.

As regards this clone: No antigen is known for it. No base-level quality is on record; no much larger clone is a single base apart.

Looking up the germline V gene (reference sequence) yields CDR1 LNHDA and CDR2 SQIVND. Inclusive of the bounding cysteine and phenylalanine, the CDR3 is 15 residues long. Just CDR3 DNA is preserved here, 45 bases in frame from base 1. The V and J ends are trimmed by 11 bases and 2 bases, leaving 18 bases between them. Taken with the paper, the label for time point translates to: proximal margin of the surgical specimen (macroscopically non-inflamed). Adults with ileal or ileocolonic Crohn's disease and an indication for ileocolonic resection were eligible for inclusion. Whole ileal mucosal biopsies were stored frozen at -80°C before DNA extraction. A TRizol-based method was used to extract genomic DNA from the frozen whole biopsies, and the DNA was quantified with a NanoDrop 2000 spectrophotometer. Library creation used the immunoSEQ multiplex PCR assay. A two-step, amplification bias-controlled multiplex PCR was used by Adaptive Biotechnology to amplify CDR3 regions from genomic DNA. In the first PCR, primers covered every V and J gene segment, and in the second PCR, barcodes and Illumina adapters were added. CDR3 libraries were sequenced using an Illumina instrument. Processing in the source paper ran as follows. Vendor-provided pipelines were combined with custom analysis of raw data in R/Bioconductor under R version 3.3.0. Clonality, which ranges from 0 to 1, was calculated as the inverse of the normalised Shannon entropy across all productive clones. The repertoire share taken up by the top 100 clones defined high-frequency clones, and only clones that passed a 95% confidence test were kept. Repertoire diversity was measured with the Simpson index, and overlap between samples was measured with the Morisita-Horn index. Sourced from immuneACCESS, this table was stored by TCRdb with only in-frame sequences that have V and J called. A share of the clones is absent; for the studies checked, an unresolved V gene accounts for under half, and the remainder has no known explanation. V, J and clone size are taken as reported in that table, and D and trimming were inferred from the DNA itself. The sample contains 4,000 to 6,000 clones, around 90% of them found a single time. 4% to 4.5% of the sample lies in the top ten.

Results the study describes overall, beyond this receptor: Higher high-frequency clone percentages at surgery were associated with endoscopic recurrence; all patients with clonality above 26.8% (18/57) had recurrence. Compared with CD4 T cells, sorted CD8 T cells contained more high-frequency clones, which suggests that the mucosal expansions were mostly CD8. Patients who were active smokers at surgery had a significantly higher proportion of clonal expansions than non-smokers (roughly 27% vs 19%, p=0.02). Mucosal CD4 and CD8 T cells were sorted and sequenced only in a subgroup of patients, whose size was not stated.

The sequencing sample was made of ileal tissue. The sequence came from an adult with Crohn's disease. The chain was built from TRBV19 and TRBJ2-2, with the D call perhaps TRBD1 or TRBD2, each one matching 5 bases. The CDR3: CAVRPGRVNTGELFF. DNA sequence: TGTGCCGTAAGACCGGGACGGGTAAACACCGGGGAGCTGTTTTTT.